Here is one T cell receptor (beta chain) with its context. It lacks a known antigen. No base qualities exist here, and no much larger clone lies one base off it. Compared with germline, V lacks 6 bases and J lacks 0 bases; bases without a gene match: 6. Based on the germline V gene, the CDR1 and CDR2 sequences are SNHLY and FYNNEI. The CDR3 runs 15 amino acids, cysteine and phenylalanine included. The DNA shown is the 45-base CDR3, in frame from base 1. TCRbeta CDR3 regions were sequenced with the immunoSEQ Assay. After extraction, genomic DNA underwent amplification by bias-controlled multiplex PCR, followed by high-throughput sequencing. As for how the authors treated the data: To quantify the absolute abundance of every unique TCRbeta CDR3 region, sequences were collapsed and filtered. Usable DNA was measured by amplifying reference genes present in all nucleated cells, and TCRbeta template counts were normalized to that usable DNA to estimate T cell fraction. Repertoire TCRs were annotated as SARS-CoV-2-specific when V gene, CDR3 amino acid sequence and J gene were exactly matched to a known reactive TCR set. MIRA supplied the reference SARS-CoV-2 TCR set, which was filtered for enrichment in COVID-19-positive ImmuneCODE repertoires so that public or cross-reactive TCRs were removed. Drawing on the MIRA antigens, annotated TCRs were analysed further at the level of specific ORF or position within ORF. Breadth was defined as annotated unique rearrangements over total unique productive rearrangements; depth was the summed frequency of those rearrangements. Group comparisons of TCR breadth used two-sided Wilcoxon rank-sum tests. TCRdb stores this immuneACCESS table with in-frame sequences only. Part of the clones is absent; in the studies checked, under half of the shortfall reflects unresolved V genes, and no reason is known for the rest. V and J calls and clone size are those listed in that table; D and trimming were worked out from the DNA. In this sample the table shows about 380,000 clones, 83% of which occur a single time. Roughly 7.4% of the sample goes to the ten largest clones.

This specimen belongs to a study of Ad26.COV2.S vaccination and SARS-CoV-2 variants (dated by TCRdb to about 2021). The study in broad terms: Donors in the vaccine arm were drawn from COV1001, a phase I-IIa trial of Ad26.COV2.S in healthy adults that was multicentre, randomized, double-blind and placebo-controlled. Dosing of Ad26.COV2.S was intramuscular, at either 5x10^10 or 1x10^11 viral particles, delivered as one shot or as two shots spaced 56 days apart. TCRbeta repertoire sequencing was used to assess the specificity and breadth of SARS-CoV-2-reactive T cell receptors after Ad26.COV2.S vaccination. A total of 32 samples were included in the TCR-sequenced set, comprising about 20 Ad26.COV2.S vaccine recipients, 5 placebo recipients and 8 SARS-CoV-2 convalescent individuals. Trial participants were randomized into five groups of five, in which low-dose or high-dose Ad26.COV2.S was given once or twice, or placebo was given on both occasions. Throughout the experiments and outcome assessment, investigators stayed blinded to trial group allocation.

The intended sense of this specimen's treatment or condition label: about 20 received Ad26.COV2.S at low or high dose, single or two shots; roughly five received placebo; per-sample allocation not given. Repertoires of vaccine and placebo recipients were sequenced from samples collected on day 63 after the first injection. Cohort 1b enrolled about two dozen adults aged 18-55 years at a single site in Boston, USA, between 29 July and 7 August 2020. Ad26.COV2.S was a replication-incompetent adenovirus type 26 vector expressing a prefusion-stabilized SARS-CoV-2 spike protein from the original Wuhan strain. Study-level results and caveats: The authors noted that the TCR breadth and depth analyses may have underestimated total T cell responses. After vaccination, substantial breadth of spike-specific CD8+ and CD4+ T cell responses was reported. The study lacked the statistical power to compare responses across vaccine doses or regimens. Ad26.COV2.S recipients had higher spike-specific TCR breadth than placebo recipients (P = 0.0014). Vaccine and placebo recipients had comparable non-spike TCR breadth, which fits with the vaccine containing only spike.

The TCR sequence derives from a person between 18 and 59 years old who received the Ad26.COV2.S COVID-19 vaccine or a placebo. In this chain, TRBV2 is recombined with TRBJ2-5; TRBD1 agrees with 8 junctional bases. The material sequenced was peripheral blood, taken in a trial of Ad26.COV2.S vaccine versus placebo. The sequenced DNA: TGTGCCAGCAGAAACAGGGGGTTAAACCAAGAGACCCAGTACTTC. The translation is CASRNRGLNQETQYF.